A single sample is the source of the 20 T cell receptor beta chains below, sequenced in a study of blood T cell repertoires in COVID-19. Data came from immunoSEQ multiplex PCR; TCRdb stores just in-frame clones and leaves some out. The sample lists some 500,000 clones; 85% to 90% were seen once. The source material was PBMCs or T cells enriched from blood (not recorded which). These TCRs come from a woman in her thirties or forties who had recovered from COVID-19.

V gene TRBV7-2 combines with J gene TRBJ1-3; D possibly corresponds to TRBD1 (6 bases). The CDR3 extends over 15 amino acids. From germline, CDR1 is SGHTA and CDR2 FQGNSA. The V and J ends lost 0 bases and 4 bases respectively, with 10 bases between them. The CDR3 sequence: CASSLAQGQGNTIYF. The CDR3 DNA reads TGTGCCAGCAGCTTAGCGCAGGGACAAGGAAACACCATATATTTT.

The sample holds many counts of this clone. V gene TRBV2 combines with J gene TRBJ1-5, with TRBD1 matching 7 bases. This CDR3 contains 14 residues. Germline values: CDR1 SNHLY, CDR2 FYNNEI. V was pared by 6 bases and J by 0 bases, with 2 bases of the junction left unmatched. In nucleotides, the CDR3 is TGTGCCAGCAGGACAGGGCTTAGCAATCAGCCCCAGCATTTT. This gives the protein CASRTGLSNQPQHF.

CDR3 DNA sequence: TGTGCCAGCAGTTATACAGTCCTGGGAAACACCATATATTTT. This codes for CASSYTVLGNTIYF. V and J are TRBV6-5 and TRBJ1-3; D uncertain. The CDR3 has 14 residues. CDR1 is MNHEY, CDR2 SVGAGI, per germline. The V gene lost 3 bases and the J gene lost 4 bases, with 10 bases spanning the gap.

Here the CDR3 reads CASSFRQGYEQYF. CDR3 nucleotides: TGTGCCAGCAGTTTCCGACAGGGCTACGAGCAGTACTTC. This rearrangement joins TRBV6-5 to TRBJ2-7; 7 positions agree with TRBD1. Germline assignment: CDR1 MNHEY and CDR2 SVGAGI. Trimming took 4 bases from V and 3 from J; bases not matched to a gene: 3. The CDR3 has 13 residues.

This clone was seen only a few times. The V call is TRBV12-3 or TRBV12-4, the J call TRBJ1-5; perhaps TRBD1 as D (5 bases). The CDR3 spans 13 residues. Trimming pared 5 bases from V and 3 bases from J, leaving 8 bases between. CDR3 DNA sequence: TGTGCCAGCAGTGCAGGGAACAATCAGCCCCAGCATTTT. Encoded protein: CASSAGNNQPQHF.

The CDR3 is CASSSGDPGDGYTF. CDR3 DNA: TGTGCCAGCAGCTCCGGAGATCCAGGGGATGGCTACACCTTC. The V and J genes are TRBV11-2 and TRBJ1-2, with D possibly matching TRBD1 (6 bases). Trimming took 4 bases from V and 6 from J, leaving 15 bases between them. The germline gives CDR1 SGHAT, CDR2 FQNNGV. The CDR3 runs to 14 residues.

This chain uses TRBV4-2 with TRBJ2-7; D is possibly TRBD2 (6 bases). Trimming took off 5 bases at V and 7 bases at J, with 24 bases between the two ends. The germline V gene encodes CDR1 LGHNA and CDR2 YNFKEQ. The CDR3 spans 16 residues. CDR3 DNA sequence: TGTGCCAGCAGCACTTCGCTAGGGGTCGGAGGAGGGGAGCAGTACTTC. As protein: CASSTSLGVGGGEQYF.

CDR3 amino acids: CASTLTGASNSPLHF. The CDR3, as DNA: TGTGCCAGCACCCTCACAGGGGCCTCTAATTCACCCCTCCACTTT. This chain joins TRBV13 and TRBJ1-6; the match to TRBD1 covers 7 bases. This CDR3 has 15 residues. CDR1 and CDR2 from the germline V gene are PRHDT and FYEKMQ (reference sequence). J gave up 6 bases and V 7 bases, and 9 bases lay outside the gene matches. The full variable domain, in which reference TRBV13 and TRBJ1-6 provide the parts outside the CDR3, is AAGVIQSPRHLIKEKRETATLKCYPIPRHDTVYWYQQGPGQDPQFLISFYEKMQSDKGSIPDRFSAQQFSDYHSELNMSSLELGDSALYFCASTLTGASNSPLHFGNGTRLTVT.

The chain couples TRBV4-1 to TRBJ1-6; TRBD1 agrees at 7 bases. After removal of 0 bases from V and 7 bases from J, the junction contained 6 bases not matched to a gene. In germline, CDR1 is MGHRA, CDR2 YSYEKL. The CDR3 is 16 amino acids. The CDR3, as DNA: TGCGCCAGCAGCCAAGACCAGGGGGGTAAGAATTCACCCCTCCACTTT. The encoded protein is CASSQDQGGKNSPLHF.

The V call is TRBV15, the J call TRBJ2-3; D is unclear. The CDR3 length is 13 residues. Between the trimmed V and J ends, which lost 8 bases and 4 bases, there was a span of 13 bases. Germline assignment: CDR1 LNHNV and CDR2 YYDKDF (reference sequence). CDR3 coding DNA: TGTGCCACCTCCAGCAACAGTGCAGATACGCAGTATTTT. Protein product: CATSSNSADTQYF.

The V gene is TRBV7-6, the J gene TRBJ2-7; D gene ambiguous. The germline V gene encodes CDR1 SGHVS and CDR2 FNYEAQ. Trimming cost V 1 base and J 3 bases, with 10 bases left between them. This CDR3 contains 14 residues. The CDR3 DNA sequence: TGTGCCAGCAGCTTAGGGGCTGGTTACTACGAGCAGTACTTC. Protein product: CASSLGAGYYEQYF. Full variable domain (rest looked up from reference TRBV7-6 and TRBJ2-7): GAGVSQSPRYKVTKRGQDVALRCDPISGHVSLYWYRQALGQGPEFLTYFNYEAQQDKSGLPNDRFSAERPEGSISTLTIQRTEQRDSAMYRCASSLGAGYYEQYFGPGTRLTVT.

Regarding this clone: The sample holds other DNA sequences that translate to the same CDR3. J is TRBJ2-1 and V is TRBV5-1, with TRBD2 identical over 11 bases. The V gene's germline CDR1 is SGHRS and CDR2 YFSETQ. This CDR3 spans 15 amino acids. Trimming removed 4 bases from V and 4 bases from J; junction bases left unmatched: 4. CDR3 bases: TGCGCCAGCAGCCCGGGACTAGCGGATTACAATGAGCAGTTCTTC. Its translation: CASSPGLADYNEQFF.

The chain links TRBV10-3 to TRBJ1-1, with 8 bases fitting TRBD1. The V and J ends lost 7 bases and 1 base, in that order; junction bases with no gene match: 8. The CDR3 length is 15 residues. The germline CDR1 and CDR2 sequences are ENHRY and SYGVKD. CDR3 sequence reads: CAIKSGGVGNTEAFF. The CDR3 DNA is TGTGCCATCAAGTCAGGGGGCGTAGGGAACACTGAAGCTTTCTTT.

This sequence joins TRBV28 and TRBJ1-1; 7 positions match TRBD1. V shed 5 bases and J 1 base; nucleotides not matched to a gene: 4. There are 14 residues in the CDR3. CDR1 and CDR2 (germline): MDHEN, SYDVKM. As DNA, the CDR3 is TGTGCCAGCAGTCGAGGGGACAGGAACACTGAAGCTTTCTTT. Residues: CASSRGDRNTEAFF.

The chain has TRBV5-4 and TRBJ2-3; no clear D. V dropped 0 bases and J dropped 4 bases, with 9 bases sitting between them. This CDR3 is built from 14 residues. Germline-derived CDR1 and CDR2 are SGHNT and YYREEE (reference sequence). The CDR3 DNA follows: TGTGCCAGCAGCTTGGCCGAGTCTGCAGATACGCAGTATTTT. Translating it yields CASSLAESADTQYF.

J is TRBJ2-7 and V is TRBV7-2; 9 bases are shared with TRBD1. From germline, CDR1 is SGHTA and CDR2 FQGNSA. V shed 6 bases, J shed 6 bases, and the junction held 6 bases outside the gene matches. The CDR3 covers 13 residues. This CDR3 reads CASRTTGGGEQYF. DNA for the CDR3: TGTGCCAGCAGAACTACAGGGGGCGGCGAGCAGTACTTC.

The rearrangement joins TRBV3-1 (or the pseudogene TRBV3-2) to TRBJ2-1; D is possibly TRBD2 (6 bases). The CDR3 is 15 amino acids. Trimming removed 4 bases at V and 7 bases at J, with 17 bases between. Germline assignment: CDR1 LGHDT and CDR2 YNNKEL (reference sequence). DNA of the CDR3: TGTGCCAGCAGCCCGCGGGATCTGGGTGATAATGAGCAGTTCTTC. Amino acids: CASSPRDLGDNEQFF.

This chain uses TRBV24-1 with TRBJ1-4, with D possibly matching TRBD1 (5 bases). Germline CDR1 KGHDR, CDR2 SFDVKD. The CDR3 sequence is 14 residues long. Trimming took 2 bases from V and 6 from J, leaving 9 bases between them. The CDR3 is CATSDSRDYEKLFF. In nucleotides, the CDR3 is TGTGCCACCAGTGATTCCCGGGACTATGAAAAACTGTTTTTT.

The rearrangement joins TRBV2 to TRBJ2-7, with 7 bases matching TRBD1. The CDR3 runs 12 residues. Germline V gene data show CDR1 as SNHLY and CDR2 as FYNNEI. Losses at the gene ends were 8 bases for V and 3 bases for J; bases not matched to a gene: 4. CDR3: CASGQEFYEQYF. CDR3 DNA: TGTGCCAGCGGACAGGAATTCTACGAGCAGTACTTC.

J is TRBJ1-5 and V is TRBV19; possibly TRBD1 for D (5 bases). Germline CDR1 is LNHDA and CDR2 is SQIVND (reference sequence). The CDR3 length is 15 residues. Between the trimmed V and J ends, which lost 7 bases and 1 base, there was a span of 14 bases. The CDR3 sequence: CASTYGGGSNQPQHF. CDR3 coding DNA: TGTGCCAGTACCTATGGGGGGGGGAGCAATCAGCCCCAGCATTTT.